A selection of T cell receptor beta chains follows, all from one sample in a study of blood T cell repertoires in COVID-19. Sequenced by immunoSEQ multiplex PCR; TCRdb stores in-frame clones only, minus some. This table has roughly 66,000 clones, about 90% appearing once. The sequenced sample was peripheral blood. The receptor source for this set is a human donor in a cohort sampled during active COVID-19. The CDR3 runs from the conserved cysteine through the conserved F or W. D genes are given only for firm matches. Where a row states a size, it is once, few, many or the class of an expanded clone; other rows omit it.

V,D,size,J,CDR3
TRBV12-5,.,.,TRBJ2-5,CASGSRETQYF
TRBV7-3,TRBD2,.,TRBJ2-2,CASTRLAGNTGELFF
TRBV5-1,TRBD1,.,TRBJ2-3,CASRRTGAADGTDTQYF
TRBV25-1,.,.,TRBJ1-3,CASSGMHSGNTIYF
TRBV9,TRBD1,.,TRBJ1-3,CASSVAGTGSGNTIYF
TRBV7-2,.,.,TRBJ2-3,CASSLERLEAANTDTQYF
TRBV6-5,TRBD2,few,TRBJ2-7,CASSLISGRSSYEQYF
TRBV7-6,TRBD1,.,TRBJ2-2,CASSPRTGGTGELFF
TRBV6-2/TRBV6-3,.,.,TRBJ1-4,CASSYWWQGSTEKLFF
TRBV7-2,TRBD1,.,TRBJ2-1,CASSLRDRGTNEQFF
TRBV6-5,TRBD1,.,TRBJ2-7,CASSSDRGPYEQYF
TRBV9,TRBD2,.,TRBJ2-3,CASTSGGAEDTQYF
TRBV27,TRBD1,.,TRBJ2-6,CASSGTGSSGANVLTF
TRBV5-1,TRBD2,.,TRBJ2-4,CASSSQKTSGSGKNIQYF
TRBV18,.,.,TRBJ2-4,CASSADGGTKNIQYF
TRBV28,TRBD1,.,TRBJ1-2,CASRTRATGGWGYTF
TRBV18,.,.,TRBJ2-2,CASSASRDSNTGELFF
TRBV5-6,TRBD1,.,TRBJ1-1,CASRLRGARNTEAFF
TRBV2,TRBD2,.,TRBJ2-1,CASSPGTSGHNEQFF
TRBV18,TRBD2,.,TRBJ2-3,CASSPSTGGFSSTDTQYF
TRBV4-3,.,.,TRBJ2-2,CASSQNPTNTGELFF
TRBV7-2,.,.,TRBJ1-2,CASSSGVGYGYTF
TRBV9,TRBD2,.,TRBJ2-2,CASSVTSGIPEELFF
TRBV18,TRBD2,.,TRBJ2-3,CASSTGTSYTDTQYF
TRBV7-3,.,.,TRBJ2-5,CASSLSSEETQYF
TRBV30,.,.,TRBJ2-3,CAWSSTRSTDTQYF
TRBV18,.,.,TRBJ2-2,CASSRSDRPNTGELFF
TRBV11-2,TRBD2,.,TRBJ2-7,CASRAPGGTYEQYF
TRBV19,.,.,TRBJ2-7,CASSGGIGLKQYF
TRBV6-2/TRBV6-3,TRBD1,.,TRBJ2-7,CASSSAGTEIYEQYF
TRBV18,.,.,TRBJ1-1,CASSPPGVRNTEAFF
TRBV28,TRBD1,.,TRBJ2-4,CASSLSGQGYIQYF
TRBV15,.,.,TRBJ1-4,CATSRDTEAALNEKLFF
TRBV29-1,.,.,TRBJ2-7,CSALEGGSYEQYF
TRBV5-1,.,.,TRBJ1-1,CASSLDGRGNTEAFF
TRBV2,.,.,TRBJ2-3,CASGLTSSITDTQYF
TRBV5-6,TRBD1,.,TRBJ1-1,CASSPHRGRRAFF
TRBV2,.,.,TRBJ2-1,CASSPGGHYNEQFF
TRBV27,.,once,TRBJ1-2,CASSLDRGIGYTF
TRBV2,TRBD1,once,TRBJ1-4,CASSQDREGEKLFF
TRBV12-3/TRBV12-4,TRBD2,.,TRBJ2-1,CASNLGGDNEQFF
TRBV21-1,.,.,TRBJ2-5,CASSLKWAYQETQYF